Listed below are T cell receptor beta chains from one sample, sequenced in a study of blood T cell repertoires in COVID-19. Generated by immunoSEQ multiplex PCR, the TCRdb table keeps only in-frame clones and is missing some. The data hold about 260,000 clones, with about nine tenths observed a single time. Material for sequencing was peripheral blood. All receptors come from a man aged 60 to 69 who had recovered from COVID-19. The conserved cysteine and the conserved F or W are not part of the CDR3 here.

V gene	J gene	CDR3 protein
TRBV18	TRBJ1-3	ASSPLQISSGNTIY
TRBV4-2	TRBJ2-1	ASSPGGLGSYNEQF
TRBV24-1	TRBJ1-5	ATSGTLSNQPQH
TRBV4-2	TRBJ2-7	ASSQEPGGSYEQY
TRBV3-1/TRBV3-2	TRBJ2-3	ASSLFGGNTQY
TRBV5-1	TRBJ2-2	ASSPPTGPTGELF
TRBV18	TRBJ1-1	ASSPPGGGTGLMNTEAF
TRBV27	TRBJ2-7	ASSLLGGSSYEQY
TRBV5-1	TRBJ2-5	ASSPTGIKRETQY
TRBV7-2	TRBJ1-2	ASSATTGQGGLGYT
TRBV5-1	TRBJ1-5	ASSLDWGGPQH
TRBV5-6	TRBJ2-7	ASSSSYSYEQY
TRBV25-1	TRBJ1-3	ASRTGGKNTIY
TRBV27	TRBJ2-7	ASSLMPSGGYEQY
TRBV4-1	TRBJ2-7	ASSQGGHPYEQY
TRBV24-1	TRBJ2-2	ATSDTGTGATGELF
TRBV7-9	TRBJ1-6	ASTTDWGPNSPLH
TRBV25-1	TRBJ2-3	ASSDRTRTQY
TRBV19	TRBJ1-1	ASSIQGRTLKAF
TRBV30	TRBJ1-2	ALDPWTRGQGEHGYT
TRBV18	TRBJ2-5	ASSPGTAGETQY